Sequencing of this T cell receptor beta chain was carried out in a study of blood T cell repertoires in COVID-19 (dated by TCRdb to between 2020 and 2021). About the investigation overall: Samples from collaborators originated in the United States, Italy and Spain and spanned both the acute and convalescent phases of COVID-19. The samples were drawn from two sources: the first 160 participants of the ongoing ImmuneRACE study, and some 1,300 subjects contributed by 6 global collaborators. The prospective study material was composed of cDNA or gDNA derived from T cells, B-cell-depleted T cells, or PBMCs. The sample metadata nearly always contained a de-identified subject ID, COVID-19 status, age in years and sex. The repertoires were released in a freely available public database intended as a resource for research on the immune response to SARS-CoV-2. Where available, HLA class I and class II types were obtained from metadata supplied by the sample provider rather than from assay-based typing. Subjects who had been exposed to COVID-19, were actively infected with it, or had recovered from it provided the deeply sampled blood TCRbeta repertoires that made up the dataset.

Regarding this clone: This clone's antigen is unknown. Qualities for individual bases were not recorded, and no much larger clone is one base off.

After removal of 5 bases from V and 13 bases from J, the junction retains 8 bases not matched to a gene. The CDR3 has 12 amino acids, counting the end cysteine and phenylalanine. This entry keeps only the CDR3 DNA: 36 bases, framed from base 1. CDR1 SGHVS and CDR2 FQNEAQ were looked up in the germline V gene. The collaborating institutions used their own protocols to collect whole blood in K2EDTA tubes. For TCRbeta analysis, collaborators shipped samples as frozen whole blood, isolated PBMCs, or DNA extracted from either of those sample types. The immunoSEQ Assay, a bias-controlled multiplex PCR, was used to amplify TCRbeta CDR3 regions from genomic DNA. Under the source paper's analysis protocol: The number of nucleated cells in each sample was estimated from the amplification of reference gene primers within the assay. To quantify the absolute abundance of each unique TCRbeta CDR3 rearrangement, sequence reads were collapsed and filtered. Productive Simpson clonality was computed per sample as the square root of Simpson's diversity index over productive rearrangements. TCRdb mirrors the immuneACCESS table, restricted to in-frame sequences. Some clones are absent from its copies; in checked studies, under half trace to an unresolved V gene, and the reason for the others is unknown. D and trimming come from the DNA, and the V and J calls and clone size come from that table. Recorded for this sample are under 200,000 clones; over 70% of them occurred a single time. The ten largest clonotypes hold 6.9% of the sample.

Results and caveats for the whole study, not just this receptor: The amount of clinical and demographic metadata varied by source and participant and was provided uncurated.

This sequence was found in a man in his sixties with acute or convalescent COVID-19. Sequences were obtained from peripheral blood. This chain joins TRBV7-8 to TRBJ2-5, and TRBD2 aligns with 9 junction nucleotides. The base sequence is TGTGCCAGCAGCCCCAGCAGACTAGCGGTGTACTTC. Its translation reads: CASSPSRLAVYF.